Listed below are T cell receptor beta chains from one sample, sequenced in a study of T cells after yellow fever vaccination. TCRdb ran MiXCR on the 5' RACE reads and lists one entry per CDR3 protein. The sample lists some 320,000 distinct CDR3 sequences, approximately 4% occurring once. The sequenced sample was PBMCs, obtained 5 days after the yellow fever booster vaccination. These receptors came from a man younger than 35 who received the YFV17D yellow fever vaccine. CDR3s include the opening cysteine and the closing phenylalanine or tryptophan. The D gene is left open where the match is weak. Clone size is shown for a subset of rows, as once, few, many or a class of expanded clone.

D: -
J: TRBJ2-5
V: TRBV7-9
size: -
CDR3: CASSLTVGGETQYF
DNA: TGTGCCAGCAGCTTAACCGTCGGGGGAGAGACCCAGTACTTC

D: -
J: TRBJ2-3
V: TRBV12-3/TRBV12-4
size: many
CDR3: CASSLVSDTQYF
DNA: TGTGCCAGCAGCTTAGTTTCAGATACGCAGTATTTT

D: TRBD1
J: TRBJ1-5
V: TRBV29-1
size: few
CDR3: CSVRDRSEGPQHF
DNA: TGCAGCGTCAGGGACAGGTCGGAGGGCCCCCAGCATTTT

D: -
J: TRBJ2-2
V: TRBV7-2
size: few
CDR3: CASSEPLNTGELFF
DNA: TGTGCCAGCAGCGAACCCTTGAACACCGGGGAGCTGTTTTTT

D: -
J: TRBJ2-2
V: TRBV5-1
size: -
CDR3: CASSSRTMNGELFF
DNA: TGCGCCAGCAGCTCAAGGACAATGAACGGGGAGCTGTTTTTT

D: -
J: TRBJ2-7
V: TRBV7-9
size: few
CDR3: CASSAPTRVGEQYF
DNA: TGTGCCAGCAGCGCCCCAACACGGGTCGGCGAGCAGTACTTC

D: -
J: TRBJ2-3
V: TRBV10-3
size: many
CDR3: CAITDTKSSTDTQYF
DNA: TGTGCCATCACGGACACAAAATCTAGCACAGATACGCAGTATTTT

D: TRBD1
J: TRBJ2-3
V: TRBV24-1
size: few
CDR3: CATSAGDRGTDTQYF
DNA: TGTGCCACCAGTGCTGGGGACAGGGGGACAGATACGCAGTATTTT

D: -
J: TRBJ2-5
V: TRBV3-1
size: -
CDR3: CASSPTGRHETQYF
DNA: TGTGCCAGCAGCCCGACAGGTCGACACGAGACCCAGTACTTC

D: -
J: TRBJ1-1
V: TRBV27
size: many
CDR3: CASSSIGRSAFF
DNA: TGTGCCAGCAGTTCCATCGGTAGATCGGCTTTCTTT

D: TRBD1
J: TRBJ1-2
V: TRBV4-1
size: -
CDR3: CASSQVQGDRYGYTF
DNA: TGCGCCAGCAGCCAGGTACAGGGGGATCGCTATGGCTACACCTTC

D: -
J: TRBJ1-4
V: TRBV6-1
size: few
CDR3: CASSASMVRPNEKLFF
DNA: TGTGCCAGCAGCGCTTCGATGGTTAGACCTAATGAAAAACTGTTTTTT

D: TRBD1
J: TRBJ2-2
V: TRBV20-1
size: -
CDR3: CSARGGLQGATGELFF
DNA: TGCAGTGCTAGAGGGGGTTTACAGGGGGCCACCGGGGAGCTGTTTTTT

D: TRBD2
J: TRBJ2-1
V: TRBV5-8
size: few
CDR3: CASSPRGVAYNEQFF
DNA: TGTGCCAGCAGCCCCCGGGGGGTGGCCTACAATGAGCAGTTCTTC

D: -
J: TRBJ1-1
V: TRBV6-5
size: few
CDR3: CATAGTVNAEAFF
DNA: TGTGCCACCGCTGGGACGGTGAACGCTGAAGCTTTCTTT

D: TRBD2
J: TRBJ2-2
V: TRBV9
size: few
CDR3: CASSSGLAGADRELFF
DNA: TGTGCCAGCAGCTCGGGACTAGCGGGGGCAGACAGGGAGCTGTTTTTT

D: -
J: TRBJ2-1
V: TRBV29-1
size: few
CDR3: CSVPTPLNEQFF
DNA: TGCAGCGTCCCGACACCCCTCAATGAGCAGTTCTTC

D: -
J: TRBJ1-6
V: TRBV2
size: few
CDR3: CASSQSESPLHF
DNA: TGTGCCAGCAGTCAGAGTGAGTCACCCCTCCACTTT

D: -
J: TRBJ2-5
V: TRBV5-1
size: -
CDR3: CASSLEGVQETQYF
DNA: TGCGCCAGCAGCTTGGAGGGAGTTCAAGAGACCCAGTACTTC

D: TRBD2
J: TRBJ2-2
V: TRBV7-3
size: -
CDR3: CASSLTGLAGGLEELFF
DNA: TGTGCCAGCAGCTTGACCGGACTAGCGGGGGGGCTGGAGGAGCTGTTTTTT

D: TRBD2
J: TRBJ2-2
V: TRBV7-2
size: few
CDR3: CASSPRLAGGYTGELFF
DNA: TGTGCCAGCAGCCCCCGACTAGCGGGGGGGTACACCGGGGAGCTGTTTTTT

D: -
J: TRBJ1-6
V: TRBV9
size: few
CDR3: CASSPQVLNSPLHF
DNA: TGTGCCAGCAGTCCCCAGGTCCTTAATTCACCCCTCCACTTT

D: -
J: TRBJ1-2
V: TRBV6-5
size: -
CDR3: CASSQLTGYGYTF
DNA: TGTGCCAGCAGCCAACTGACGGGCTATGGCTACACCTTC

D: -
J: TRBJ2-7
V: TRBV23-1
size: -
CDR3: CASSNLGSPHDTYEQYF
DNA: TGCGCCAGCAGTAACCTTGGGTCCCCCCACGACACCTACGAGCAGTACTTC

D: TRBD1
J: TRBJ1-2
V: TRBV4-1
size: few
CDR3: CASSQLGQGDYTF
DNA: TGCGCCAGCAGCCAATTAGGACAGGGCGACTACACCTTC

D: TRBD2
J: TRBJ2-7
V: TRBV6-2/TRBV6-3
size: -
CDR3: CASSYSTSGGSSYEQYF
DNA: TGTGCCAGCAGTTACTCGACTAGCGGGGGAAGCTCCTACGAGCAGTACTTC

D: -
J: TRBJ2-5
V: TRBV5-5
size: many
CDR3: CASSLGGWEETQYF
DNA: TGTGCCAGCAGCTTAGGAGGGTGGGAAGAGACCCAGTACTTC

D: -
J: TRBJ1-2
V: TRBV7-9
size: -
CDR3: CASSSIGRNYGYTF
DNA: TGTGCCAGCAGCTCAATCGGCCGCAACTATGGCTACACCTTC